This T cell receptor beta chain is drawn from a study of blood T cell repertoires in COVID-19 (dated by TCRdb to 2018 to 2021). Broadly, across the study: Samples covering the acute and convalescent phases of COVID-19 were provided by collaborators in the United States, Italy and Spain. Subjects who had been exposed to COVID-19, were actively infected with it, or had recovered from it provided the deeply sampled blood TCRbeta repertoires that made up the dataset. Where available, HLA class I and class II types were obtained from metadata supplied by the sample provider rather than from assay-based typing. The material from the prospective study consisted of cDNA or gDNA derived from T cells, B-cell-depleted T cells, or PBMCs. Samples were obtained from the ongoing ImmuneRACE study (first 160 participants) and from 1,254 subjects provided by 6 global collaborators. The sample metadata nearly always contained a de-identified subject ID, COVID-19 status, age in years and sex. The repertoires were made available in a free public database intended to serve as a resource for research on the immune response to SARS-CoV-2. Summary of the overall study and its limitations: How much clinical and demographic metadata was included differed by source and by participant, and the metadata was provided uncurated.

Each collaborating institution followed its own protocols to collect whole blood in K2EDTA tubes. Collaborator samples were shipped for TCRbeta analysis as frozen whole blood, isolated PBMCs, or DNA extracted from either sample type. TCRbeta CDR3 regions were amplified from genomic DNA by means of the immunoSEQ Assay, a bias-controlled multiplex PCR. The authors processed their data as follows. The number of nucleated cells in each sample was estimated from the amplification of reference gene primers within the assay. To quantify the absolute abundance of each unique TCRbeta CDR3 rearrangement, sequence reads were collapsed and filtered. For each sample, productive Simpson clonality was calculated as the square root of Simpson's diversity index across productive rearrangements. The table was pulled from immuneACCESS by TCRdb, which kept in-frame rearrangements only. Such tables lose some clones; where checked, under half of the loss comes from unresolved V genes, and the rest has no known cause. Clone size and the V and J calls come from that table; the DNA yielded D and trimming. The sample yields under 200,000 clones; about 85% were counted once. Of the sample, approximately 9.4% falls within the top ten clones.

Based on the germline V gene (reference sequence), the CDR1 and CDR2 sequences are SEHNR and FQNEAQ. V sheds 1 base and J sheds 2 bases, leaving 8 bases between their ends. The CDR3 runs 14 amino acids, cysteine and phenylalanine included. Of the read, only the CDR3 DNA is kept; its 42 bases are in frame from base 1. As for this clone: Its target antigen remains unknown. No base qualities exist here, and no much larger clone lies one base off it.

The sequenced material came from peripheral blood. The rearranged chain carries TRBV7-9 and TRBJ1-2, and the D gene may be TRBD1, 6 bases matching. This clonotype was sampled from a woman of 80 years or more with acute or convalescent COVID-19. The CDR3 has the sequence CASSLGGQNYGYTF. At the DNA level, the sequence is TGTGCCAGCAGCTTAGGGGGGCAGAACTATGGCTACACCTTC.